This T cell receptor (beta chain) is drawn from a study of blood T cell repertoires in COVID-19. Clones were sequenced by immunoSEQ multiplex PCR, and TCRdb holds only the in-frame ones, with some missing. The profile shows 150,000 to 180,000 clones, roughly 80% of them singletons. Germline CDR1 reads SGHRS; CDR2 reads YFSETQ. There are 13 residues in the CDR3. Trimming pared 4 bases from V and 6 bases from J, leaving 12 bases between. The TCR sequence derives from a woman in her fifties or sixties with COVID-19, enrolled during active disease. The V call is TRBV5-1, the J call TRBJ2-3; no firm D call. Sequencing input: peripheral blood. The CDR3 DNA reads TGCGCCAGCAGCCCTTTCACCGGGGATACGCAGTATTTT. It specifies CASSPFTGDTQYF.